This entry lists 24 T cell receptor beta chains sequenced from one sample in a study of glioma-infiltrating T cells. The iRepertoire nested amplicon-rescue multiplex PCR amplified TCR alpha and beta CDR3s from RNA. TCRdb called the multiplex PCR reads again in MiXCR, with one record for every CDR3 protein. The sample has 150,000 to 200,000 distinct CDR3 sequences, approximately 40% seen once; the top ten hold 5.2%. What was sequenced was glioma tissue, nonneoplastic brain tissue, or PBMCs (not recorded which). The source of these receptors is a human donor with low-grade glioma or glioblastoma, undergoing nonglioma brain surgery, or in good health (not recorded which).

A word on this clonotype: A junction end diverges from the germline sequence, so it may reflect a read error. The rearrangement joins TRBV6-2 or TRBV6-3 to TRBJ1-5; D gene ambiguous. The CDR3 has 15 residues. CDR1 and CDR2 from the germline V gene are MNHEY and SVGEGT. The CDR3: CASNDPRRNNQPKHF. Written as DNA, the CDR3 is TGTGCCAGCAACGATCCCAGGCGGAACAATCAGCCCAAGCATTTT.

In this sample, this clonotype turned up once. An end of the junction does not agree with germline; a read error may underlie this. The gene calls are TRBV19 and TRBJ2-4; no clear D. Germline lookup yields CDR1 LNHDA and CDR2 SQIVND (reference sequence). The CDR3 contains 16 residues. CDR3: CASSTRWQDDKNIKYF. DNA for the CDR3: TGTGCCAGTAGTACCCGGTGGCAGGATGACAAAAACATTAAGTACTTC.

Turning to this clonotype: A read error may be the cause here, since a much bigger clone is one base away. The chain combines TRBV28 with TRBJ2-3; D is undetermined. The germline V and J ends were trimmed by 7 bases and 5 bases, with 7 bases remaining between them. This CDR3 has 11 amino acids. The germline V gene has CDR1 MDHEN and CDR2 SYDVKM. CDR3 amino acids: CASIQEDTQYF. The CDR3 DNA sequence: TGTGCCAGCATCCAGGAAGATACGCAGTATTTT.

As concerns this clonotype: A clone one base away is much larger, so this may be a read error. V gene TRBV7-9 combines with J gene TRBJ2-7; D gene unclear. This CDR3 has 13 amino acids. Germline CDR1 reads SEHNR; CDR2 reads FQNEAQ (reference sequence). Deletions cut 5 bases from V and 0 bases from J, with 8 bases between. The CDR3 spells CASSGKYSYEQYF. The DNA for the CDR3 is TGTGCCAGCAGCGGGAAGTACTCCTACGAGCAGTACTTC. Variable domain in full (rest from reference TRBV7-9 and TRBJ2-7): DTGVSQNPRHKITKRGQNVTFRCDPISEHNRLYWYRQTLGQGPEFLTYFQNEAQLEKSRLLSDRFSAERPKGSFSTLEIQRTEQGDSAMYLCASSGKYSYEQYFGPGTRLTVT.

Note on this clonotype: A single base separates this from a much larger clone, so it may be a read error. This chain's CDR3 is CASSQDVVKDTQYF. The CDR3 region has the DNA TGTGCCAGCAGCCAAGACGTAGTCAAAGATACGCAGTATTTT. V is TRBV10-2 and J is TRBJ2-3; D call uncertain. The CDR3 runs to 14 residues. The germline V gene encodes CDR1 WSHSY and CDR2 SAAADI.

This clonotype was seen more than once but under ten times. The V and J genes are TRBV11-2 and TRBJ2-7; D may be TRBD2 (5 bases). In germline, CDR1 is SGHAT, CDR2 FQNNGV. V was clipped by 1 base and J by 1 base, with 14 bases between them. The CDR3 runs to 16 residues. CDR3 sequence: CASSLGSKDSSYEQYF. CDR3 nucleotides: TGTGCCAGCAGCTTAGGGTCTAAGGACTCGTCCTACGAGCAGTACTTC.

For this clonotype: Here the CDR3 omits its conserved ending phenylalanine or tryptophan, so a read error is the likely source. CDR3 region: CSGSAGPTSAGYTL. DNA for the CDR3: TGCAGTGGTTCGGCCGGACCTACGAGCGCTGGCTACACCTTA. V gene TRBV20-1 combines with J gene TRBJ1-2; D is undetermined. Germline V gives CDR1 DFQATT, CDR2 SNEGSKA (reference sequence). Trimming took 7 bases from V and 7 from J, leaving 22 bases between them. This CDR3 contains 14 residues.

This clonotype was detected many times. V usage is TRBV29-1 and J usage is TRBJ2-1; the D call may be TRBD1 or TRBD2 (5 bases each). The length of the CDR3 is 12 residues. Germline CDR1 is SQVTM and CDR2 is ANQGSEA. Trimming left V 4 bases short and J 6 bases short, with 10 bases between. The CDR3 sequence is CSVAGQLNEQFF. CDR3 DNA sequence: TGCAGCGTTGCGGGGCAGCTCAATGAGCAGTTCTTC.

This clonotype was counted ten times or more. The chain employs TRBV28 and TRBJ2-2; 10 bases match TRBD2. CDR1 is MDHEN and CDR2 is SYDVKM in the germline V gene. V dropped 5 bases and J dropped 1; count of bases not matched to a gene: 13. This CDR3 is 19 amino acids long. For the CDR3, the DNA is TGTGCCAGCAGTCCCGTAACAGCGGGAGGGCCGAGGAACACCGGGGAGCTGTTTTTT. It is translated as CASSPVTAGGPRNTGELFF.

In regard to this clonotype: The junction differs from germline at one of its ends, possibly a read error. The chain employs TRBV12-3 or TRBV12-4 and TRBJ1-1; the D gene is possibly TRBD1 (6 bases). The CDR3 sequence is 12 residues long. The CDR3 DNA follows: TGTGCCAGCAGCACCCGGGACACTAAAGCTTTCTTT. It yields the protein CASSTRDTKAFF.

This clonotype was observed many times. The V call is TRBV20-1, the J call TRBJ1-5; D unresolved. Germline CDR1 and CDR2: DFQATT and SNEGSKA (reference sequence). The CDR3 sequence is 12 residues long. V gave up 3 bases and J gave up 7 bases, with 10 bases separating them. The CDR3 here is CSARIGDQPQHF. The CDR3 coding sequence is TGCAGTGCTAGGATCGGAGACCAGCCCCAGCATTTT.

This clonotype showed up many times. J is TRBJ2-3 and V is TRBV4-1; D is unclear. The germline V gene has CDR1 MGHRA and CDR2 YSYEKL. CDR3 size: 13 residues. V was shortened by 3 bases and J by 4 bases, with 8 bases between the two germline ends. The CDR3: CASSHHTPDTQYF. Here the CDR3 DNA reads TGCGCCAGCAGCCACCACACCCCAGATACGCAGTATTTT.

This chain joins TRBV14 and TRBJ2-7; 9 bases are shared with TRBD2. The V gene end was trimmed by 0 bases and the J gene end by 5 bases; junction bases not matched to a gene: 5. The length of the CDR3 is 15 residues. Germline V CDR1 and CDR2: SGHDN, FVKESK. For the CDR3, the DNA is TGTGCCAGCAGCCAAGACGCGGGAGGGCCCCACGAGCAGTACTTC. Protein product: CASSQDAGGPHEQYF.

A word on this clonotype: A read error is possible here, since a much larger clone lies one base away. This chain links TRBV5-1 with TRBJ2-1; D call uncertain. Germline V gene sequence: CDR1 SGHRS, CDR2 YFSETQ. This CDR3 contains 16 residues. The CDR3 loop reads CASRLESGIPGNEQFF. As DNA, the CDR3 is TGCGCCAGCAGATTGGAATCTGGCATCCCCGGCAATGAGCAGTTCTTC.

A few counts support this clonotype. A clone one base away is much larger, so this may be a read error. The V and J genes are TRBV28 and TRBJ1-1; D call uncertain. V lost 6 bases, J lost 0 bases, and 14 bases lay in between. The CDR3 runs to 15 residues. Germline V gene lookup returns CDR1 MDHEN and CDR2 SYDVKM. The CDR3 here is CASRHPCWVNTEAFF. For the CDR3, the DNA is TGTGCCAGCAGGCACCCCTGCTGGGTGAACACTGAAGCTTTCTTT.

There are many counts of this clonotype. This chain uses TRBV20-1 with TRBJ2-7; D is unclear. From germline, CDR1 is DFQATT and CDR2 SNEGSKA (reference sequence). The ends were cut back, 1 base at V and 3 bases at J, with 10 bases in the middle. The length of the CDR3 is 13 residues. The CDR3 spells CSARATVSYEQYF. CDR3 nucleotide sequence: TGCAGTGCTAGAGCCACAGTAAGCTACGAGCAGTACTTC.

On this clonotype itself: Germline and junction disagree at one end, which may indicate a read error. V usage is TRBV25-1 and J usage is TRBJ1-5, with D unresolved. Germline V gene lookup returns CDR1 MGHDK and CDR2 SYGVNS. The CDR3 is 14 amino acids. The CDR3 here is CASRTVFSNKPQHF. Written as DNA, the CDR3 is TGTGCCAGCAGGACGGTGTTTAGCAATAAGCCCCAGCATTTT.

This clonotype was counted many times. The chain has TRBV7-2 and TRBJ2-3; the D gene is possibly TRBD2 (5 bases). Trimming took 5 bases from V and 5 from J, leaving 17 bases between them. CDR1 SGHTA and CDR2 FQGNSA come from the germline V gene. This CDR3 comprises 15 residues. This CDR3 is CASSGQSGRGDTQYF. DNA of the CDR3: TGTGCCAGCAGCGGTCAAAGCGGCCGTGGAGATACGCAGTATTTT. Supplemented by reference TRBV7-2 and TRBJ2-3, the full variable domain reads GAGVSQSPSNKVTEKGKDVELRCDPISGHTALYWYRQSLGQGLEFLIYFQGNSAPDKSGLPSDRFSAERTGGSVSTLTIQRTQQEDSAVYLCASSGQSGRGDTQYFGPGTRLTVL.

This clonotype was counted ten times or more. The rearrangement links TRBV7-9 to TRBJ2-7; D gene unclear. The germline V gene has CDR1 SEHNR and CDR2 FQNEAQ (reference sequence). Trimming removed 5 bases at V and 2 bases at J, with 7 bases between. The CDR3 length is 12 residues. This CDR3 reads CASSTDAYEQYF. The CDR3 nucleotides read TGTGCCAGCAGCACCGATGCCTACGAGCAGTACTTC.

The V call is TRBV20-1, the J call TRBJ2-5, with 9 bases that match TRBD2. The junction had 7 bases not matched to a gene; V was cut back by 6 bases and J by 2 bases. Germline V gives CDR1 DFQATT, CDR2 SNEGSKA (reference sequence). This CDR3 comprises 14 residues. Here the CDR3 DNA reads TGCAGTGCCCAGCCGACTAGCGGACAAGAGACCCAGTACTTC. It encodes CSAQPTSGQETQYF.

This clonotype was seen ten or more times. The V gene is TRBV6-1, the J gene TRBJ1-1, with D unresolved. The V end was cut by 2 bases, the J end by 1 base, with 8 bases between. CDR3 length equals 14 residues. Germline CDR1 MNHNS, CDR2 SASEGT. The CDR3 region has the DNA TGTGCCAGCAGTGAATATCGGGGGAACACTGAAGCTTTCTTT. Translated, it gives CASSEYRGNTEAFF.

Notes on this clonotype: One base away lies a much larger clone, so this may be a sequencing read error. CDR3 residues: CGSISQRVSYNEQFF. The DNA of the CDR3 is TGTGGCAGCATCTCCCAGCGGGTCTCCTACAATGAGCAGTTCTTC. J is TRBJ2-1 and V is TRBV28; tentative D call: TRBD2 (6 bases). Per germline, CDR1 MDHEN and CDR2 SYDVKM. This CDR3 has 15 residues. The full variable domain, in which reference TRBV28 and TRBJ2-1 provide the parts outside the CDR3, is DVKVTQSSRYLVKRTGEKVFLECVQDMDHENMFWYRQDPGLGLRLIYFSYDVKMKEKGDIPEGYSVSREKKERFSLILESASTNQTSMYLCGSISQRVSYNEQFFGPGTRLTVL.

The chain has TRBV2 and TRBJ2-1; tentatively, D is TRBD2 (5 bases). This CDR3 comprises 16 residues. V lost 2 bases and J lost 4, with 15 bases in between. Germline V gene data show CDR1 as SNHLY and CDR2 as FYNNEI. Here the CDR3 DNA reads TGTGCCAGCAGTGAAATGCTTGCTAGCAGATACAATGAGCAGTTCTTC. This encodes CASSEMLASRYNEQFF. Filled out from reference TRBV2 and TRBJ2-1, the complete variable domain reads EPEVTQTPSHQVTQMGQEVILRCVPISNHLYFYWYRQILGQKVEFLVSFYNNEISEKSEIFDDQFSVERPDGSNFTLKIRSTKLEDSAMYFCASSEMLASRYNEQFFGPGTRLTVL.

This clonotype was seen a handful of times. A read error may be the cause here, since a much bigger clone is one base away. This chain connects TRBV20-1 to TRBJ2-5; D possibly corresponds to TRBD2 (6 bases). The CDR3 spans 11 residues. The germline V gene encodes CDR1 DFQATT and CDR2 SNEGSKA (reference sequence). The CDR3 protein is CSARERGTKYF. CDR3 DNA: TGCAGTGCTAGAGAACGGGGGACCAAGTACTTC.